These 28 T cell receptor beta chains share one sample of origin, sequenced in a study of blood T cell repertoires in COVID-19. TCRdb's copy holds only in-frame clones and misses some; the assay was immunoSEQ multiplex PCR. Of 20,000 to 30,000 clones listed, around 90% are singletons. Sequences were obtained from peripheral blood. These receptors originate from a woman aged 55-70 years with active COVID-19.

The rearrangement uses TRBV25-1 and TRBJ2-1; 8 positions match TRBD2. The CDR3 sequence is 18 residues long. Looked up from germline, CDR1 is MGHDK and CDR2 is SYGVNS. Trimming cost V 2 bases and J 8 bases; bases outside gene matches: 17. The DNA of the CDR3 is TGTGCCAGCAGTGAACCTACCCGAGCGGGAGTGGGGGGGGATGAGCAGTTCTTC. Residues: CASSEPTRAGVGGDEQFF.

The chain carries TRBV4-1 and TRBJ1-1; D might be TRBD1 (5 bases). The CDR3 runs to 16 residues. Per germline, CDR1 MGHRA and CDR2 YSYEKL. Trimming removed 1 base at V and 3 bases at J, with 15 bases between. In DNA form, the CDR3 reads TGCGCCAGCAGCCAAGTACGGCTGGAGGGGCACACTGAAGCTTTCTTT. Translating it yields CASSQVRLEGHTEAFF.

The CDR3 loop is CASSPRQGRYYGYTF. The CDR3, as DNA: TGTGCCAGCAGTCCCAGACAGGGGCGATACTATGGCTACACCTTC. The chain combines TRBV27 with TRBJ1-2; TRBD1 agrees at 8 bases. The V segment lost 5 bases and the J segment 3 bases; nucleotides outside the gene matches: 8. CDR1 is MNHEY and CDR2 is SMNVEV in the germline V gene (reference sequence). The CDR3 consists of 15 residues.

V usage is TRBV30 and J usage is TRBJ1-1; TRBD1 might be the D (6 bases). This CDR3 spans 14 amino acids. Germline V lookup: CDR1 GTSNPN, CDR2 SVGIG (reference sequence). V was shortened by 2 bases and J by 1 base, with 11 bases between the two germline ends. CDR3: CAWSPGHRNTEAFF. CDR3 coding DNA: TGTGCCTGGAGTCCGGGACACCGGAACACTGAAGCTTTCTTT.

The chain recombines TRBV18 with TRBJ2-7; 10 nucleotides align to TRBD1. V gave up 2 bases and J gave up 5 bases; unmatched junction bases: 3. Germline-derived CDR1 and CDR2 are KGHSH and LQKENI. The CDR3 length is 14 residues. CDR3 sequence (DNA): TGTGCCAGCTCACCAGAGACAGGGGGCCACGAGCAGTACTTC. It translates to CASSPETGGHEQYF.

The genes are TRBV30 and TRBJ1-2; D is ambiguous. The CDR3 contains 17 residues. Germline CDR1 and CDR2: GTSNPN and SVGIG (reference sequence). V gave up 0 bases and J gave up 3 bases, with 20 bases separating them. CDR3 in amino acids: CAWSVLPWALADYGYTF. The CDR3 DNA reads as TGTGCCTGGAGTGTACTTCCTTGGGCCCTGGCAGACTATGGCTACACCTTC.

The chain uses TRBV4-3 and TRBJ1-4, with D perhaps TRBD1 (5 bases). There are 14 residues in the CDR3. V was pared by 4 bases and J by 6 bases, with 12 bases between. The germline gives CDR1 LGHNA, CDR2 YSLEER. This chain's CDR3 is CASSPAGRDEKLFF. DNA for the CDR3: TGCGCCAGCAGCCCGGCGGGGCGGGATGAAAAACTGTTTTTT.

The rearrangement links TRBV30 to TRBJ2-5, with 8 positions matching TRBD1. V lost 3 bases and J lost 2; bases outside the gene matches: 8. CDR1 is GTSNPN, CDR2 SVGIG, per germline (reference sequence). This CDR3 is built from 15 residues. The CDR3 is CAWSQLDRAQETQYF. The CDR3 DNA follows: TGTGCCTGGAGCCAACTGGACAGGGCGCAAGAGACCCAGTACTTC.

V is TRBV4-3 and J is TRBJ2-7; D is possibly TRBD2 (6 bases). The V gene's germline CDR1 is LGHNA and CDR2 YSLEER. The V and J ends lost 3 bases and 3 bases respectively, with 21 bases between them. The CDR3 sequence is 17 residues long. This chain's CDR3 is CASSHGLSGGSGYEQYF. The CDR3 DNA reads as TGCGCCAGCAGCCATGGTCTCTCCGGAGGGAGCGGCTACGAGCAGTACTTC.

V gene TRBV18 combines with J gene TRBJ2-7; 7 bases map to TRBD1. Looked up from germline, CDR1 is KGHSH and CDR2 is LQKENI. J gave up 1 base and V 3 bases, and 0 bases lay outside the gene matches. This CDR3 has 13 amino acids. The CDR3 spells CASSPTGSYEQYF. In DNA, the CDR3 is TGTGCCAGCTCACCGACAGGGTCCTACGAGCAGTACTTC.

This chain uses TRBV3-1 (or the pseudogene TRBV3-2) with TRBJ2-7; weak D call: TRBD2 (6 bases). The CDR3 loop spans 15 amino acids. CDR1 is LGHDT and CDR2 is YNNKEL in the germline V gene (reference sequence). Trimming shortened V by 4 bases and J by 0 bases, and 13 bases separated the two germline ends. CDR3 region: CASSRVGGASYEQYF. CDR3 coding DNA: TGTGCCAGCAGCCGGGTCGGCGGGGCCTCCTACGAGCAGTACTTC.

The rearrangement uses TRBV10-2 and TRBJ2-3; 14 nucleotides match TRBD2. Germline CDR1 WSHSY, CDR2 SAAADI. This CDR3 region has 20 residues. J was trimmed by 2 bases and V by 4 bases; bases with no gene match: 14. This CDR3 reads CASSGVRLAGGPSSTDTQYF. DNA of the CDR3: TGCGCCAGCAGTGGGGTTCGACTAGCGGGAGGGCCAAGCTCCACAGATACGCAGTATTTT.

The chain employs TRBV19 and TRBJ1-4; D gene uncertain. Germline CDR1 and CDR2: LNHDA and SQIVND (reference sequence). V lost 7 bases and J 6 bases, leaving 12 bases between the germline ends. This CDR3 spans 13 amino acids. CDR3 nucleotide sequence: TGTGCCAGTAAGAGGAGCAATGATGAAAAACTGTTTTTT. This encodes CASKRSNDEKLFF.

The V gene is TRBV3-1 (or the pseudogene TRBV3-2), the J gene TRBJ2-7; D might be TRBD2 (6 bases). Germline CDR1 reads LGHDT; CDR2 reads YNNKEL (reference sequence). Trimming took off 4 bases at V and 4 bases at J, with 14 bases between the two ends. CDR3 length: 14 amino acids. CDR3 sequence (DNA): TGTGCCAGCAGCCTTCGGGAGACTCGGTACGAGCAGTACTTC. It translates to CASSLRETRYEQYF.

CDR3 amino acids: CASSHSFELTFF. The CDR3 DNA reads TGTGCCAGCAGCCACTCATTTGAGTTAACTTTCTTT. The chain joins TRBV3-1 (or the pseudogene TRBV3-2) to TRBJ1-1, with D uncertain. This CDR3 region has 12 residues. The V gene's germline CDR1 is LGHDT and CDR2 YNNKEL (reference sequence). V lost 3 bases to trimming and J lost 12 bases, with 14 bases between them.

The sample holds one count of this clone. The chain has TRBV30 and TRBJ2-1; 7 bases match TRBD2. The ends lost 2 bases at V and 12 bases at J; junction bases unmatched: 16. The germline V gene encodes CDR1 GTSNPN and CDR2 SVGIG (reference sequence). The CDR3 covers 15 residues. The CDR3 nucleotides read TGTGCCTGGAGTAGCAAGCTAGCGGAAGATCGGGGGCAGTTCTTC. As protein: CAWSSKLAEDRGQFF.

The V call is TRBV11-2, the J call TRBJ1-5; TRBD1 matches 12 bases. CDR3 size: 18 residues. The germline gives CDR1 SGHAT, CDR2 FQNNGV. Unmatched junction bases numbered 6, after V lost 0 bases and J lost 3 bases. CDR3 sequence reads: CASSLESGTGGANQPQHF. The CDR3 region has the DNA TGTGCCAGCAGCTTAGAGAGCGGGACAGGGGGCGCCAATCAGCCCCAGCATTTT.

The chain recombines TRBV9 with TRBJ2-3; 11 nucleotides match TRBD2. The V and J ends lost 4 bases and 3 bases, in that order; junction bases with no gene match: 7. There are 16 residues in the CDR3. The V gene's germline CDR1 is SGDLS and CDR2 YYNGEE. The DNA of the CDR3 is TGTGCCAGCAGCATCCCAACTAGCGGGAGTACAGATACGCAGTATTTT. Its protein product is CASSIPTSGSTDTQYF.

The chain uses TRBV7-9 and TRBJ2-3, with 7 bases identical to TRBD1. The CDR3 runs to 15 residues. Germline values: CDR1 SEHNR, CDR2 FQNEAQ (reference sequence). Trimming cost V 5 bases and J 4 bases; bases outside gene matches: 9. CDR3 in amino acids: CASSRDRANADTQYF. CDR3 nucleotide sequence: TGTGCCAGCAGCCGGGACAGAGCGAACGCAGATACGCAGTATTTT.

The chain recombines TRBV4-2 with TRBJ2-7; weak D call: TRBD1 (5 bases). The CDR3 runs to 16 residues. V shed 3 bases and J shed 1 base, with 16 bases lying between them. CDR1 and CDR2 from the germline V gene are LGHNA and YNFKEQ. CDR3 nucleotide sequence: TGTGCCAGCAGCCACGGCCTTACGACAGCGTCCTACGAGCAGTACTTC. Protein sequence: CASSHGLTTASYEQYF.

The V gene is TRBV12-5, the J gene TRBJ2-2; the match to TRBD2 covers 8 bases. V shed 2 bases and J 4 bases; nucleotides not matched to a gene: 3. Germline CDR1 reads LGHNT; CDR2 reads FRNRAP. This CDR3 spans 15 amino acids. The CDR3 loop is CASGLLSGTTGELFF. The CDR3 DNA reads TGTGCTAGTGGTTTGCTTAGCGGGACCACCGGGGAGCTGTTTTTT.

Here the CDR3 reads CASTDGSRRNQPQHF. The CDR3 region has the DNA TGTGCCAGTACCGATGGGTCCAGGCGCAATCAGCCCCAGCATTTT. The J gene is TRBJ1-5, the V gene TRBV19; D remains unclear. Germline assignment: CDR1 LNHDA and CDR2 SQIVND (reference sequence). Trimming cost V 7 bases and J 2 bases, with 15 bases left between them. The CDR3 extends over 15 amino acids. The full variable domain, its missing parts supplied by reference TRBV19 and TRBJ1-5, is DGGITQSPKYLFRKEGQNVTLSCEQNLNHDAMYWYRQDPGQGLRLIYYSQIVNDFQKGDIAEGYSVSREKKESFPLTVTSAQKNPTAFYLCASTDGSRRNQPQHFGDGTRLSIL.

This chain connects TRBV3-1 (or the pseudogene TRBV3-2) to TRBJ1-1; D unclear. The V end was cut by 4 bases, the J end by 3 bases, with 9 bases between. Germline V gives CDR1 LGHDT, CDR2 YNNKEL (reference sequence). This CDR3 spans 13 amino acids. The CDR3 coding sequence is TGTGCCAGCAGCCTCACCGGGGACACTGAAGCTTTCTTT. It specifies CASSLTGDTEAFF.

The CDR3 nucleotides read TGCGCCAGCAGCCCTAGCGGGAGGGCGAATGAGCAGTACTTC. Its translation is CASSPSGRANEQYF. The chain joins TRBV5-1 to TRBJ2-7; 12 nucleotides match TRBD2. Germline assignment: CDR1 SGHRS and CDR2 YFSETQ. Trimming took 4 bases from V and 7 from J; bases not matched to a gene: 6. The length of the CDR3 is 14 residues.

V is TRBV4-3 and J is TRBJ2-5, with 8 bases aligning to TRBD1. V was pared by 4 bases and J by 3 bases, with 10 bases of the junction left unmatched. Germline assignment: CDR1 LGHNA and CDR2 YSLEER. The CDR3 spans 16 residues. The CDR3 loop reads CASSRHLTGEEETQYF. The CDR3 nucleotides read TGCGCCAGCAGCCGACACCTGACAGGGGAAGAAGAGACCCAGTACTTC.

This clone was seen only once. The V and J genes are TRBV11-2 and TRBJ2-7; no reliable D call. Per germline, CDR1 SGHAT and CDR2 FQNNGV. Trimming pared 5 bases from V and 9 bases from J, leaving 11 bases between. The CDR3 length is 11 residues. CDR3 amino acids: CASSPGGWQYF. The CDR3 DNA sequence: TGTGCCAGCAGCCCAGGTGGATGGCAGTACTTC.

In its sample, this clone was seen once. V is TRBV18 and J is TRBJ2-7; 8 nucleotides match TRBD1. CDR1 and CDR2 from the germline V gene are KGHSH and LQKENI. This CDR3 spans 15 amino acids. With V trimmed by 3 bases and J by 4 bases, 8 bases remained unmatched. CDR3 sequence (DNA): TGTGCCAGCTCACCCTTGACAGGGGTCGTTTACGAGCAGTACTTC. It is translated as CASSPLTGVVYEQYF.

This rearrangement joins TRBV23-1 to TRBJ1-2; 8 bases line up with TRBD1. TRBV23-1 carries the ORF label, with uncertain function. There are 18 residues in the CDR3. After removal of 11 bases from V and 0 bases from J, the junction contained 20 bases not matched to a gene. Written as DNA, the CDR3 is TGCGCCTCCTGGATTCCTAGGACAGGGTATAGCTCTAACTATGGCTACACCTTC. It yields the protein CASWIPRTGYSSNYGYTF.